Shown below are 25 T cell receptor beta chains from a single sample sequenced in a study of long-term antiretroviral therapy in people with HIV. Investigators performed immunoSEQ version v3.0 at survey level. Sequencing used immunoSEQ multiplex PCR; TCRdb keeps in-frame clones, though not all of them. The table lists 25,000 to 30,000 clones, approximately 81% of them singletons. Sequencing used unsorted PBMCs, obtained 3 years after starting antiretroviral therapy. The receptors stem from a man aged 40-55 years with HIV.

The table lists this clone with a count of one. V and J are TRBV2 and TRBJ2-5; D gene uncertain. Germline-derived CDR1 and CDR2 are SNHLY and FYNNEI. With 8 bases removed from V and 4 bases from J, the gap between germline ends came to 5 bases. The length of the CDR3 is 10 residues. CDR3 nucleotide sequence: TGTGCCAGCGCCCTAGAGACCCAGTACTTC. Protein: CASALETQYF.

This rearrangement joins TRBV7-2 to TRBJ2-7, with D possibly TRBD2 on 5 matching bases. CDR3 length: 16 residues. Germline CDR1 and CDR2: SGHTA and FQGNSA. The V gene lost 2 bases and the J gene lost 7 bases, with 21 bases spanning the gap. CDR3 sequence (DNA): TGTGCCAGCAGCTTAACCCCGGTTGTGGCGGGTGGGGAGCAGTACTTC. This sequence encodes CASSLTPVVAGGEQYF.

The chain recombines TRBV7-3 with TRBJ2-5, with TRBD2 identical over 9 bases. The germline gives CDR1 SGHTA, CDR2 FQGTGA. The V segment lost 5 bases and the J segment 1 base; nucleotides outside the gene matches: 5. This CDR3 is built from 15 residues. The CDR3 DNA reads as TGTGCCAGCAGCCCGATTAGCGGGGGCCAAGAGACCCAGTACTTC. Translating it yields CASSPISGGQETQYF.

In its sample, this clone was seen a few times. The V call is TRBV19, the J call TRBJ1-5, with a tentative D call TRBD1 (6 bases). The germline V gene has CDR1 LNHDA and CDR2 SQIVND (reference sequence). The CDR3 is 17 residues long. The V gene lost 4 bases and the J gene lost 0 bases, with 16 bases spanning the gap. The CDR3 bases are TGTGCCAGTAGTAGAGGCTCGGACAGTAATAGCAATCAGCCCCAGCATTTT. Translated, it gives CASSRGSDSNSNQPQHF.

The V gene is TRBV6-6, the J gene TRBJ2-1; TRBD2 might be the D (6 bases). V was cut by 4 bases and J by 5 bases, with 9 bases left in between. Germline lookup yields CDR1 MNHNY and CDR2 SVGAGI (reference sequence). CDR3 size: 13 residues. As DNA, the CDR3 is TGTGCCAGCAGTTTTCGGGAGAACAATGAGCAGTTCTTC. This sequence encodes CASSFRENNEQFF.

J is TRBJ2-7 and V is TRBV19, with D possibly matching TRBD1 (5 bases). The length of the CDR3 is 13 residues. The V gene lost 6 bases and the J gene lost 3 bases, with 12 bases spanning the gap. In germline, CDR1 is LNHDA, CDR2 SQIVND (reference sequence). The CDR3 coding sequence is TGTGCCAGTAGCACGAGACAGCACTACGAGCAGTACTTC. This sequence encodes CASSTRQHYEQYF.

The chain joins TRBV5-1 to TRBJ1-1; perhaps TRBD1 as D (5 bases). In germline, CDR1 is SGHRS, CDR2 YFSETQ. Trimming cost V 6 bases and J 1 base, with 7 bases left between them. The CDR3 runs to 12 residues. The DNA of the CDR3 is TGCGCCAGCAAGGACACGAACACTGAAGCTTTCTTT. It yields the protein CASKDTNTEAFF.

The chain uses TRBV11-2 and TRBJ2-7; TRBD2 is a possible D gene (7 bases). CDR1 and CDR2 from the germline V gene are SGHAT and FQNNGV. V lost 0 bases and J 7 bases, leaving 22 bases between the germline ends. The CDR3 loop spans 17 amino acids. CDR3 coding DNA: TGTGCCAGCAGCTTAGATCAGGGGTGGCTAGCGGTCGGAGAGCAGTACTTC. Translated: CASSLDQGWLAVGEQYF.

The chain employs TRBV19 and TRBJ1-5, with TRBD1 as a possible D gene (5 bases). Per germline, CDR1 LNHDA and CDR2 SQIVND (reference sequence). The CDR3 totals 14 residues. V was pared by 8 bases and J by 4 bases, with 15 bases between. CDR3: CASAGGGWNQPQHF. The CDR3 nucleotides are TGTGCCAGTGCCGGTGGGGGTTGGAATCAGCCCCAGCATTTT.

The gene calls are TRBV19 and TRBJ2-1; 7 nucleotides agree with TRBD1. The CDR3 totals 15 residues. After removal of 2 bases from V and 0 bases from J, the junction contained 1 base not matched to a gene. CDR1 is LNHDA and CDR2 is SQIVND in the germline V gene (reference sequence). CDR3 DNA sequence: TGTGCCAGTAGTATACAGGGGGACTCCTACAATGAGCAGTTCTTC. This gives the protein CASSIQGDSYNEQFF.

The chain carries TRBV20-1 and TRBJ2-1; D is unclear. The CDR3 length is 11 residues. V was cut by 2 bases and J by 6 bases, with 5 bases left in between. CDR1 is DFQATT and CDR2 is SNEGSKA in the germline V gene (reference sequence). Here the CDR3 DNA reads TGCAGTGCTAGACTTATCAATGAGCAGTTCTTC. This encodes CSARLINEQFF.

This clone was picked up one time. In DNA, the CDR3 is TGTGCCAGCAGCGCAACAGGCTCCGGGGGGGGAGAGACCCAGTACTTC. Translation gives CASSATGSGGGETQYF. The chain has TRBV7-3 and TRBJ2-5; 8 nucleotides align to TRBD2. In germline, CDR1 is SGHTA, CDR2 FQGTGA. There are 16 residues in the CDR3. V dropped 5 bases and J dropped 4; count of bases not matched to a gene: 12. Together with reference TRBV7-3 and TRBJ2-5, the CDR3 gives the full variable domain: GAGVSQTPSNKVTEKGKYVELRCDPISGHTALYWYRQSLGQGPEFLIYFQGTGAADDSGLPNDRFFAVRPEGSVSTLKIQRTERGDSAVYLCASSATGSGGGETQYFGPGTRLLVL.

This chain's CDR3 is CASRQETQYF. CDR3 nucleotides: TGTGCCAGCAGGCAAGAGACCCAGTACTTC. This rearrangement joins TRBV6-5 to TRBJ2-5, with D hard to call. CDR1 is MNHEY and CDR2 is SVGAGI in the germline V gene. This CDR3 is built from 10 residues. The germline V and J ends were trimmed by 6 bases and 2 bases, with 1 base remaining between them.

This clone was detected once. The chain combines TRBV4-3 with TRBJ2-1, with D perhaps matching TRBD1 or TRBD2 (5 bases each). Between the trimmed V and J ends, which lost 4 bases and 8 bases, there was a span of 15 bases. CDR3 length: 14 amino acids. From germline, CDR1 is LGHNA and CDR2 YSLEER. The CDR3 is CASSPGGASDEQFF. The CDR3 bases are TGCGCCAGCAGCCCTGGGGGAGCGAGCGATGAGCAGTTCTTC.

This CDR3 reads CASSPLGEGYNEQFF. Written as DNA, the CDR3 is TGTGCCAGCAGCCCGCTGGGGGAGGGATACAATGAGCAGTTCTTC. The chain uses TRBV28 and TRBJ2-1; 7 bases agree with TRBD2. The V gene's germline CDR1 is MDHEN and CDR2 SYDVKM. J was trimmed by 4 bases and V by 6 bases; bases with no gene match: 9. This CDR3 comprises 15 residues.

This sequence joins TRBV7-6 and TRBJ2-7, with unresolved D. Trimming cost V 5 bases and J 2 bases, with 13 bases left between them. The CDR3 sequence is 14 residues long. The germline gives CDR1 SGHVS, CDR2 FNYEAQ. The CDR3 reads CASSQAFSTYEQYF. CDR3 nucleotides: TGTGCCAGCAGCCAGGCGTTCTCAACCTACGAGCAGTACTTC.

The chain links TRBV4-2 to TRBJ2-1; D remains ambiguous. Per the germline V gene, CDR1 is LGHNA and CDR2 is YNFKEQ. This CDR3 is built from 17 residues. Deletions cut 0 bases from V and 0 bases from J, with 12 bases between. The chain's CDR3 is CASSQERGGSSYNEQFF. In DNA, the CDR3 is TGTGCCAGCAGCCAAGAGAGAGGCGGAAGCTCCTACAATGAGCAGTTCTTC.

This chain uses TRBV19 with TRBJ2-6, with D possibly TRBD2 on 6 matching bases. Trimming stripped 1 base from V and 3 bases from J, with 10 bases between. There are 16 residues in the CDR3. Germline assignment: CDR1 LNHDA and CDR2 SQIVND (reference sequence). The CDR3 here is CASSIVGGGGANVLTF. The CDR3 region has the DNA TGTGCCAGTAGTATAGTCGGGGGAGGTGGGGCCAACGTCCTGACTTTC.

This clone was seen more than once but under ten times. The V gene is TRBV19, the J gene TRBJ2-7; TRBD1 aligns across 7 bases. Germline V gene data show CDR1 as LNHDA and CDR2 as SQIVND (reference sequence). The V segment lost 6 bases and the J segment 0 bases; nucleotides outside the gene matches: 5. The CDR3 has 14 amino acids. DNA of the CDR3: TGTGCCAGTAGACGTGGACAGGACTCCTACGAGCAGTACTTC. Encoded protein: CASRRGQDSYEQYF.

The rearrangement uses TRBV4-3 and TRBJ2-1; TRBD1 might be the D (6 bases). Germline CDR1 reads LGHNA; CDR2 reads YSLEER. The CDR3 has 16 residues. Trimming shortened V by 2 bases and J by 0 bases, and 11 bases separated the two germline ends. CDR3 region: CASSQHTGLSYNEQFF. The CDR3 DNA follows: TGCGCCAGCAGCCAACATACAGGGCTCTCCTACAATGAGCAGTTCTTC.

The chain joins TRBV19 to TRBJ2-5, with a weak D call TRBD1 (6 bases). This CDR3 is 13 amino acids long. The germline V gene has CDR1 LNHDA and CDR2 SQIVND (reference sequence). V lost 4 bases and J 9 bases, leaving 15 bases between the germline ends. The CDR3 region is CASSNRETSAQYF. CDR3 nucleotide sequence: TGTGCCAGTAGTAACAGGGAAACCTCCGCCCAGTACTTC.

The J gene is TRBJ2-5, the V gene TRBV7-9, with D uncertain. The CDR3 covers 14 residues. V lost 5 bases and J lost 2, with 12 bases in between. Germline CDR1 is SEHNR and CDR2 is FQNEAQ (reference sequence). This CDR3 is CASSSGVRQETQYF. The CDR3 nucleotides read TGTGCCAGCAGCAGTGGGGTGCGACAAGAGACCCAGTACTTC.

The chain carries TRBV5-4 and TRBJ2-3; possibly TRBD2 for D (5 bases). Trimming shortened V by 5 bases and J by 5 bases, and 15 bases separated the two germline ends. Germline V gene data show CDR1 as SGHNT and CDR2 as YYREEE (reference sequence). The CDR3 has 14 residues. CDR3 sequence: CASRFELEGDTQYF. The CDR3 coding sequence is TGTGCCAGCAGGTTTGAACTCGAGGGAGATACGCAGTATTTT.

This chain uses TRBV6-1 with TRBJ2-6, with D unclear. CDR1 is MNHNS, CDR2 SASEGT, per germline. The CDR3 is 14 residues long. V was shortened by 5 bases and J by 4 bases, with 9 bases between the two germline ends. This chain's CDR3 is CASSKLIGANVLTF. CDR3 bases: TGTGCCAGCAGTAAGTTGATCGGGGCCAACGTCCTGACTTTC.

The chain uses TRBV6-1 and TRBJ1-2, with D uncertain. The germline CDR1 and CDR2 sequences are MNHNS and SASEGT. This CDR3 comprises 17 residues. Between the trimmed V and J ends, which lost 3 bases and 8 bases, there was a span of 25 bases. The CDR3 here is CASSEFIILNFRAGYTF. As DNA, the CDR3 is TGTGCCAGCAGTGAGTTCATCATCCTCAACTTTCGAGCGGGCTACACCTTC.